A single sample is the source of the 21 T cell receptor beta chains below, sequenced in a study of blood T cell repertoires in COVID-19 (dated by TCRdb to about 2020). The library was obtained by the immunoSEQ multiplex PCR assay. TCRdb provides this immuneACCESS table in a form limited to in-frame rearrangements. Some clones are lacking; in checked studies, under half of them reflect an unresolved V gene, and why the rest are absent is not known. Within this sample are around 250,000 clones, with around 93% of them counted one time only. The top ten hold about 1.2% of the sample. What was sequenced was PBMCs or T cells enriched from blood (not recorded which). These receptor sequences come from a human donor in a cohort exposed to, infected with or recovered from COVID-19 (not recorded which). The donor label of this sample is uncertain.

The rearrangement joins TRBV7-8 to TRBJ1-5; the D is unclear. Germline V gene sequence: CDR1 SGHVS, CDR2 FQNEAQ. This CDR3 region has 12 residues. Trimming took off 5 bases at V and 6 bases at J, with 8 bases between the two ends. The CDR3 nucleotides read TGTGCCAGCAGCCGCCTCGGTCAGCCCCAGCATTTT. This encodes CASSRLGQPQHF.

The chain combines TRBV7-2 with TRBJ2-5, with 8 bases identical to TRBD2. The CDR3 runs 14 residues. The germline V gene has CDR1 SGHTA and CDR2 FQGNSA. J was trimmed by 4 bases and V by 3 bases; bases with no gene match: 4. The chain's CDR3 is CASSLGLGGETQYF. The CDR3 bases are TGTGCCAGCAGCTTGGGACTAGGGGGAGAGACCCAGTACTTC.

CDR3 coding DNA: TGCGCCAGCAGTGAAGGCGGTAGGTCACCCCAGCATTTT. This codes for CASSEGGRSPQHF. The rearrangement joins TRBV10-2 to TRBJ1-5; D ambiguous. V lost 3 bases and J 10 bases, leaving 13 bases between the germline ends. This CDR3 region has 13 residues. Germline V gives CDR1 WSHSY, CDR2 SAAADI.

The chain is built from TRBV3-1 (or the pseudogene TRBV3-2) and TRBJ2-2; 10 bases line up with TRBD1. The CDR3 contains 16 residues. V lost 4 bases, J lost 5 bases, and 7 bases stayed unmatched. The V gene's germline CDR1 is LGHDT and CDR2 YNNKEL (reference sequence). CDR3: CASSPDRGRSTGELFF. The CDR3, as DNA: TGTGCCAGCAGCCCCGACAGGGGGCGAAGTACCGGGGAGCTGTTTTTT.

This clone was seen just once. Distinct nucleotide sequences in the sample also encode this CDR3. CDR3 region: CASSLGQGNTEAFF. The DNA of the CDR3 is TGTGCCAGTAGTTTGGGACAGGGTAACACTGAAGCTTTCTTT. The V call is TRBV19, the J call TRBJ1-1; 9 nucleotides match TRBD1. CDR1 LNHDA and CDR2 SQIVND come from the germline V gene (reference sequence). V was pared by 5 bases and J by 2 bases, with 3 bases of the junction left unmatched. CDR3 size: 14 residues.

The DNA of the CDR3 is TGTGCCAGCAGCTTATCCAGCAGGGGCTCTGGAAACACCATATATTTT. This gives the protein CASSLSSRGSGNTIYF. The gene calls are TRBV7-9 and TRBJ1-3; D perhaps matches TRBD1 (6 bases). Per the germline V gene, CDR1 is SEHNR and CDR2 is FQNEAQ (reference sequence). The CDR3 length is 16 residues. With 2 bases removed from V and 0 bases from J, the gap between germline ends came to 11 bases.

Notes on this clone: In the same sample, other DNA sequences code for this CDR3. V is TRBV5-4 and J is TRBJ1-1; D gene unclear. Trimming stripped 2 bases from V and 0 bases from J, with 5 bases between. The CDR3 contains 13 residues. Looked up from germline, CDR1 is SGHNT and CDR2 is YYREEE (reference sequence). The CDR3 nucleotides read TGTGCCAGCAGCTTTCAGGTGAACACTGAAGCTTTCTTT. Amino acid sequence: CASSFQVNTEAFF.

CDR3 bases: TGTGCCTGGAGCGATGGACTCTCCTACGAGCAGTACTTC. Translating gives CAWSDGLSYEQYF. This chain joins TRBV30 and TRBJ2-7; D might be TRBD2 (5 bases). This CDR3 is 13 amino acids long. The V gene's germline CDR1 is GTSNPN and CDR2 SVGIG (reference sequence). With 3 bases removed from V and 0 bases from J, the gap between germline ends came to 9 bases.

The chain couples TRBV7-3 to TRBJ2-2, with TRBD2 matching over 16 bases. Trimming at V came to 5 bases and at J to 6 bases, leaving 15 bases not matched to a gene. Germline V gene data show CDR1 as SGHTA and CDR2 as FQGTGA. The length of the CDR3 is 20 residues. The CDR3 coding sequence is TGTGCCAGCAGCCCTGCCCCGGGACTAGCGGGGGGGAATCCCCCCGGGGAGCTGTTTTTT. It encodes CASSPAPGLAGGNPPGELFF.

This clone was found a few times. The gene calls are TRBV11-2 and TRBJ1-1; D possibly corresponds to TRBD1 (6 bases). The V end was cut by 4 bases, the J end by 2 bases, with 14 bases between. The CDR3 runs 15 residues. The germline CDR1 and CDR2 sequences are SGHAT and FQNNGV. The CDR3 loop reads CASSSSGQPNTEAFF. The CDR3 nucleotides read TGTGCCAGCAGCTCTTCGGGACAACCCAACACTGAAGCTTTCTTT.

This sequence joins TRBV4-2 and TRBJ1-6; TRBD1 agrees at 7 bases. V lost 6 bases to trimming and J lost 8 bases; unmatched junction nucleotides: 10. This CDR3 has 15 residues. CDR1 is LGHNA and CDR2 is YNFKEQ in the germline V gene. DNA for the CDR3: TGTGCCAGCAGACGCGCCGGGACAGCCGATTCACCCCTCCACTTT. It yields the protein CASRRAGTADSPLHF.

The rearrangement links TRBV29-1 to TRBJ1-2, with D tentatively TRBD1 (6 bases). The germline V and J ends were trimmed by 4 bases and 4 bases, with 16 bases remaining between them. Germline-derived CDR1 and CDR2 are SQVTM and ANQGSEA. The CDR3 has 14 amino acids. The CDR3 coding sequence is TGCAGCGTTGGCGGGGGCCGGGGTACCTATGGCTACACCTTC. Translating it yields CSVGGGRGTYGYTF.

This chain uses TRBV30 with TRBJ2-5, with D unresolved. V was clipped by 4 bases and J by 5 bases, with 17 bases between them. CDR1 is GTSNPN, CDR2 SVGIG, per germline (reference sequence). The CDR3 has 14 amino acids. Here the CDR3 reads CAWTPETRSETQYF. The CDR3 DNA reads as TGTGCCTGGACTCCCGAGACTCGGAGCGAGACCCAGTACTTC.

The rearrangement uses TRBV19 and TRBJ1-5; 9 bases line up with TRBD1. Losses at the gene ends were 9 bases for V and 2 bases for J; bases not matched to a gene: 5. The germline V gene has CDR1 LNHDA and CDR2 SQIVND (reference sequence). The CDR3 loop spans 14 amino acids. CDR3 DNA: TGTGCCAGCGGGACAGGGCTTGGCAATCAGCCCCAGCATTTT. Protein: CASGTGLGNQPQHF.

The V gene is TRBV4-1, the J gene TRBJ1-5, with a weak D call TRBD1 (5 bases). Germline V gene data show CDR1 as MGHRA and CDR2 as YSYEKL. This CDR3 is built from 15 residues. The ends were cut back, 2 bases at V and 1 base at J, with 9 bases in the middle. The DNA for the CDR3 is TGCGCCAGCAGCCAATCAGGGTTCAGCAATCAGCCCCAGCATTTT. It specifies CASSQSGFSNQPQHF.

The J gene is TRBJ2-6, the V gene TRBV19, with 10 bases identical to TRBD1. This CDR3 is 16 amino acids long. CDR1 is LNHDA and CDR2 is SQIVND in the germline V gene (reference sequence). Trimming removed 6 bases from V and 2 bases from J; junction bases left unmatched: 4. In nucleotides, the CDR3 is TGTGCCAGTAGGGCGACAGGGGGCACTGGGGCCAACGTCCTGACTTTC. It specifies CASRATGGTGANVLTF.

The chain couples TRBV4-3 to TRBJ2-3; 12 positions match TRBD2. V trimming: 3 bases; J trimming: 5 bases; junction bases outside the gene matches: 3. Germline V gene sequence: CDR1 LGHNA, CDR2 YSLEER. The CDR3 has 15 amino acids. The DNA for the CDR3 is TGCGCCAGCAGCCAGGTACTAGCGGGGGGAGATACGCAGTATTTT. The encoded protein is CASSQVLAGGDTQYF.

This chain links TRBV7-3 with TRBJ1-6; D remains ambiguous. The CDR3 sequence is 15 residues long. The V gene lost 0 bases and the J gene lost 4 bases, with 7 bases spanning the gap. Germline V gene data show CDR1 as SGHTA and CDR2 as FQGTGA. In DNA form, the CDR3 reads TGTGCCAGCAGCTTAACGGGCACGTATAATTCACCCCTCCACTTT. Translating it yields CASSLTGTYNSPLHF.

V is TRBV7-3 and J is TRBJ1-3, with D possibly TRBD1 on 5 matching bases. Germline loops: CDR1 SGHTA, CDR2 FQGTGA. This CDR3 spans 16 amino acids. The V end was cut by 4 bases, the J end by 0 bases, with 13 bases between. Here the CDR3 reads CASSSGGKSSGNTIYF. In nucleotides, the CDR3 is TGTGCCAGCAGCTCGGGGGGGAAGAGCTCTGGAAACACCATATATTTT.

The chain uses TRBV12-3 or TRBV12-4 and TRBJ1-2; weak D call: TRBD1 (6 bases). Deletions cut 5 bases from V and 8 bases from J, with 15 bases between. This CDR3 is built from 13 residues. The CDR3 nucleotides are TGTGCCAGCAGTCCCGACAGGCTTGGGGGCTACACCTTC. Translation: CASSPDRLGGYTF.

The chain is built from TRBV6-5 and TRBJ2-3; 7 bases map to TRBD2. The CDR3 covers 14 residues. Per the germline V gene, CDR1 is MNHEY and CDR2 is SVGAGI. V gave up 6 bases and J gave up 6 bases; unmatched junction bases: 9. In DNA form, the CDR3 reads TGTGCCAGCAGGACGGGGGGAGGTTATGATACGCAGTATTTT. This encodes CASRTGGGYDTQYF.